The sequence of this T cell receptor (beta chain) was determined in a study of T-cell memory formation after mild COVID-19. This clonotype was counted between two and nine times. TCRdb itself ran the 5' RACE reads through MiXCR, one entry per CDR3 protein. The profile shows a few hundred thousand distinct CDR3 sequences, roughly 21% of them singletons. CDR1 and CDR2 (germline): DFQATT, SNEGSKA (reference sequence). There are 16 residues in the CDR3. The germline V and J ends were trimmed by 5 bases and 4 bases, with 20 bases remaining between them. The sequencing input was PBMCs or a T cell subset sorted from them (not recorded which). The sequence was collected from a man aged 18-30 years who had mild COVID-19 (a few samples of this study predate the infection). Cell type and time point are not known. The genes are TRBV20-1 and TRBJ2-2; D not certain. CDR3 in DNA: TGCAGTGCTTCTTCACCGGGCCGAAAGCCCACCGGGGAGCTGTTTTTT. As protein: CSASSPGRKPTGELFF.